This T cell receptor (beta chain) comes out of a study of blood T cell repertoires in COVID-19. Study-level background: The United States, Italy and Spain supplied acute and convalescent COVID-19 samples. Sample material is recorded as cDNA or gDNA derived from T cells, B-cell-depleted T cells, or PBMCs.

Original analysis: The authors estimated nucleated cell counts from reference gene primer amplification. The protocol was immunoSEQ multiplex PCR, while the TCRdb copy is restricted to in-frame clones and leaves out a portion. Clonal size and the V and J genes are those of that table, whereas D and trimming came from the DNA. The sample includes over 100,000 clones, roughly 89% of them seen just once. The junction had 5 bases not matched to a gene; V was cut back by 3 bases and J by 2 bases. Germline loops: CDR1 SNHLY, CDR2 FYNNEI. The CDR3 extends over 16 amino acids. The rearrangement links TRBV2 to TRBJ2-2, with TRBD1 identical over 8 bases. The sample comprised peripheral blood. The TCR comes from a human donor with acute or convalescent COVID-19. The donor label of this sample is uncertain. The CDR3 here is CASSEGPGGNTGELFF. The CDR3 DNA is TGTGCCAGCAGTGAGGGACCAGGGGGCAACACCGGGGAGCTGTTTTTT.